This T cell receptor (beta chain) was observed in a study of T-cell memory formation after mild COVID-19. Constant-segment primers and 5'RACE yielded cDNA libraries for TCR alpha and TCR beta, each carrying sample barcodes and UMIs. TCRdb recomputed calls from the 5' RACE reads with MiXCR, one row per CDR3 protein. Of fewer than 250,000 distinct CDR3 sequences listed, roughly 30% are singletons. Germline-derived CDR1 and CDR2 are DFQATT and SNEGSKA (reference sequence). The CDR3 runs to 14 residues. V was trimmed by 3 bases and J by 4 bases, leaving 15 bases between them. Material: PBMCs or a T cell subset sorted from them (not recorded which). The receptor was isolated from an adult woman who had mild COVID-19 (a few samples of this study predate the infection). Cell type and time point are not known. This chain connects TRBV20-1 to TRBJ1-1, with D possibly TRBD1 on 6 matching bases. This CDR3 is CSARGGPSVTEAFF. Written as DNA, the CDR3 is TGCAGTGCTAGGGGGGGGCCCTCGGTCACTGAAGCTTTCTTT.